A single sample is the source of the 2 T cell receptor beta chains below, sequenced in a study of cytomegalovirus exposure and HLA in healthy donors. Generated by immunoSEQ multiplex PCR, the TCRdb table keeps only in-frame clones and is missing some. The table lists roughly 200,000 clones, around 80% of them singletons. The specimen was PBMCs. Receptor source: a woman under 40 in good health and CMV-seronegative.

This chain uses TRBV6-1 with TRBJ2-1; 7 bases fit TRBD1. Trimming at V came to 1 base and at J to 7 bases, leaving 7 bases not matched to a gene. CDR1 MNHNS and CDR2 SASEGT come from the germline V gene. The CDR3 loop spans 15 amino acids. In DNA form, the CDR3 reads TGTGCCAGCAGTGAAGGGACAGGTTATAGGAATGAGCAGTTCTTC. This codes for CASSEGTGYRNEQFF.

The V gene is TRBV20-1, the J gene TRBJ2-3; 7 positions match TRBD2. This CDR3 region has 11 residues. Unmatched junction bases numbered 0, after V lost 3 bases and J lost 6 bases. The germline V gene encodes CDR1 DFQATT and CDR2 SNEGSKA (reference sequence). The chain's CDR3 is CSASGGDTQYF. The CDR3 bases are TGCAGTGCTAGCGGGGGGGATACGCAGTATTTT.